Presented here are 4 T cell receptor beta chains from one specimen sequenced in a study of cytomegalovirus exposure and HLA in healthy donors. With 60 Vbeta and 13 Jbeta primers, the PCR was carried out. Profiling relied on immunoSEQ multiplex PCR, and the TCRdb table lists in-frame clones only, not all of them. The sample has roughly 150,000 clones. The source material was PBMCs. These receptors came from a woman in her fifties or sixties in good health and CMV-seronegative.

The rearrangement joins TRBV25-1 to TRBJ1-3, with D perhaps TRBD1 (6 bases). The V gene lost 5 bases and the J gene lost 6 bases, with 17 bases spanning the gap. The germline CDR1 and CDR2 sequences are MGHDK and SYGVNS. The CDR3 sequence is 15 residues long. The CDR3 loop reads CASSQGLVWENTIYF. Written as DNA, the CDR3 is TGTGCCAGCAGTCAGGGGTTAGTGTGGGAAAACACCATATATTTT.

The V and J genes are TRBV27 and TRBJ1-1; TRBD1 agrees at 8 bases. Per germline, CDR1 MNHEY and CDR2 SMNVEV (reference sequence). Trimming removed 8 bases from V and 5 bases from J; junction bases left unmatched: 13. The CDR3 contains 15 residues. CDR3 loop: CASSGAGGVGTEAFF. Here the CDR3 DNA reads TGTGCCAGCTCCGGGGCAGGGGGCGTTGGGACTGAAGCTTTCTTT.

V is TRBV28 and J is TRBJ2-7, with 8 bases lining up with TRBD2. Germline V gives CDR1 MDHEN, CDR2 SYDVKM. There are 16 residues in the CDR3. Trimming took 3 bases from V and 2 from J; bases not matched to a gene: 9. CDR3: CASSFYGSGRAYEQYF. In DNA form, the CDR3 reads TGTGCCAGCAGTTTTTATGGGAGCGGGAGAGCCTACGAGCAGTACTTC. The complete variable domain, with remaining parts taken from reference TRBV28 and TRBJ2-7, reads DVKVTQSSRYLVKRTGEKVFLECVQDMDHENMFWYRQDPGLGLRLIYFSYDVKMKEKGDIPEGYSVSREKKERFSLILESASTNQTSMYLCASSFYGSGRAYEQYFGPGTRLTVT.

The chain links TRBV12-5 to TRBJ1-1, with D unresolved. The V end was cut by 2 bases, the J end by 1 base, with 14 bases between. The CDR3 consists of 16 residues. Germline CDR1 LGHNT, CDR2 FRNRAP. The CDR3 sequence: CASGLPPAFGNTEAFF. The CDR3 bases are TGTGCTAGTGGTTTGCCACCCGCCTTCGGGAACACTGAAGCTTTCTTT.